The 27 T cell receptor beta chains below all came from one sample that was sequenced in a study of CD8 T cells in Susac syndrome. Reverse transcription of about 0.5 to 1 ug RNA used random hexamers. TCRdb reanalysed the immunoSEQ multiplex PCR reads using MiXCR and keeps one entry per CDR3 protein. Among around 90,000 distinct CDR3 sequences, around 96% were seen once, and the ten largest hold 0.55% to 0.8%. Specimen: CD8+ T cells from PBMCs. The receptors come from a human donor with Susac syndrome.

This clonotype was detected once. V is TRBV20-1 and J is TRBJ1-1; the D is unclear. CDR1 is DFQATT, CDR2 SNEGSKA, per germline (reference sequence). The CDR3 is 10 amino acids. CDR3 residues: CMLGNTEAFF. The CDR3 region has the DNA TGCATGCTCGGGAACACTGAAGCTTTCTTT.

The CDR3 region has the DNA TGTGCCAGTAGTATCGGACGCCCTCAACGGCCCCAGCATTTT. Residues: CASSIGRPQRPQHF. The chain carries TRBV19 and TRBJ1-5; no firm D call. Between the trimmed V and J ends, which lost 3 bases and 9 bases, there was a span of 15 bases. Germline values: CDR1 LNHDA, CDR2 SQIVND (reference sequence). The CDR3 sequence is 14 residues long.

The chain has TRBV15 and TRBJ2-7; TRBD2 might be the D (5 bases). Germline CDR1 LNHNV, CDR2 YYDKDF (reference sequence). The CDR3 loop spans 14 amino acids. Trimming left V 3 bases short and J 3 bases short, with 12 bases between. The CDR3, as DNA: TGTGCCACCAGCAGGACCGGACTCAACTACGAGCAGTACTTC. Its translation: CATSRTGLNYEQYF.

This clonotype was counted only a few times. DNA for the CDR3: TGTGCCAGCAGCCAAGATGGAAGGGGTACCGGGGAGCTGTTTTTT. Encoded protein: CASSQDGRGTGELFF. The chain links TRBV4-2 to TRBJ2-2; TRBD1 is a possible D gene (5 bases). CDR3 size: 15 residues. Trimming removed 0 bases at V and 5 bases at J, with 10 bases between. The germline CDR1 and CDR2 sequences are LGHNA and YNFKEQ.

The rearrangement joins TRBV20-1 to TRBJ2-7, with 11 bases that match TRBD1. V gave up 2 bases and J gave up 2 bases; unmatched junction bases: 2. Germline-derived CDR1 and CDR2 are DFQATT and SNEGSKA (reference sequence). The CDR3 loop spans 14 amino acids. This CDR3 is CSARLGQGAYEQYF. As DNA, the CDR3 is TGCAGTGCTAGATTGGGACAGGGGGCCTACGAGCAGTACTTC.

V gene TRBV5-1 combines with J gene TRBJ1-5; D not certain. In germline, CDR1 is SGHRS, CDR2 YFSETQ. V lost 4 bases, J lost 0 bases, and 11 bases lay in between. The CDR3 extends over 15 amino acids. Written as DNA, the CDR3 is TGCGCCAGCAGCCCGACCCCTTATAGCAATCAGCCCCAGCATTTT. It yields the protein CASSPTPYSNQPQHF. The whole variable domain, filled in from reference TRBV5-1 and TRBJ1-5, reads KAGVTQTPRYLIKTRGQQVTLSCSPISGHRSVSWYQQTPGQGLQFLFEYFSETQRNKGNFPGRFSGRQFSNSRSEMNVSTLELGDSALYLCASSPTPYSNQPQHFGDGTRLSIL.

This clonotype was detected only once. The rearrangement links TRBV9 to TRBJ1-2, with 10 positions matching TRBD1. The germline V gene has CDR1 SGDLS and CDR2 YYNGEE. The CDR3 covers 17 residues. V shed 3 bases, J shed 1 base, and the junction held 9 bases outside the gene matches. For the CDR3, the DNA is TGTGCCAGCAGCGCCTCCCGGGACAGGGGATTTAACTATGGCTACACCTTC. This encodes CASSASRDRGFNYGYTF.

The chain carries TRBV4-3 and TRBJ2-4, with a tentative D call TRBD2 (6 bases). Trimming shortened V by 0 bases and J by 1 base, and 10 bases separated the two germline ends. This CDR3 is built from 16 residues. Germline CDR1 LGHNA, CDR2 YSLEER. The CDR3 here is CASSQDMGGAKNIQYF. The CDR3 nucleotides are TGCGCCAGCAGCCAAGATATGGGAGGTGCCAAAAACATTCAGTACTTC.

This chain uses TRBV6-6 with TRBJ2-3; D uncertain. Trimming removed 5 bases at V and 1 base at J, with 13 bases between. Germline CDR1 reads MNHNY; CDR2 reads SVGAGI (reference sequence). The CDR3 extends over 15 amino acids. CDR3 in amino acids: CASSTLERGTDTQYF. The CDR3, as DNA: TGTGCCAGCAGTACCCTCGAAAGGGGCACAGATACGCAGTATTTT.

This chain connects TRBV5-1 to TRBJ2-7; D is possibly TRBD2 (6 bases). Germline V gives CDR1 SGHRS, CDR2 YFSETQ. V lost 2 bases to trimming and J lost 0 bases, with 12 bases between them. The CDR3 runs to 15 residues. CDR3 sequence: CASSLRGDFSYEQYF. CDR3 coding DNA: TGCGCCAGCAGCTTAAGAGGGGACTTCTCCTACGAGCAGTACTTC.

The genes are TRBV30 and TRBJ1-1, with D possibly matching TRBD1 (6 bases). This CDR3 region has 14 residues. CDR1 is GTSNPN, CDR2 SVGIG, per germline (reference sequence). V shed 5 bases and J shed 1 base, with 14 bases lying between them. The CDR3 nucleotides read TGTGCCTGGGGGAGGGGGGAAGCGAACACTGAAGCTTTCTTT. It is translated as CAWGRGEANTEAFF.

This rearrangement joins TRBV20-1 to TRBJ2-7; possibly TRBD2 for D (5 bases). Germline CDR1 is DFQATT and CDR2 is SNEGSKA (reference sequence). CDR3 length: 15 residues. V was cut by 5 bases and J by 0 bases, with 17 bases left in between. The CDR3 region has the DNA TGCAGTGCTCCCCTGACCGGGGTCAGCTCCTACGAGCAGTACTTC. It translates to CSAPLTGVSSYEQYF.

V is TRBV7-2 and J is TRBJ2-7; TRBD1 agrees at 7 bases. V shed 3 bases, J shed 3 bases, and the junction held 2 bases outside the gene matches. Per the germline V gene, CDR1 is SGHTA and CDR2 is FQGNSA. The CDR3 has 13 amino acids. DNA for the CDR3: TGTGCCAGCAGCTTCTACAGGGGCTACGAGCAGTACTTC. Amino acid sequence: CASSFYRGYEQYF.

This rearrangement joins TRBV20-1 to TRBJ1-5; D might be TRBD1 (5 bases). Trimming removed 0 bases from V and 0 bases from J, with 6 bases in between. This CDR3 has 14 residues. CDR1 is DFQATT and CDR2 is SNEGSKA in the germline V gene (reference sequence). The CDR3 sequence: CSARDGTSNQPQHF. Here the CDR3 DNA reads TGCAGTGCTAGAGATGGGACTAGCAATCAGCCCCAGCATTTT.

The rearrangement links TRBV5-6 to TRBJ1-6, with D possibly being TRBD1 (5 bases). The ends were cut back, 4 bases at V and 1 base at J, with 9 bases in the middle. Germline V gene sequence: CDR1 SGHDT, CDR2 YYEEEE. This CDR3 comprises 15 residues. Written as DNA, the CDR3 is TGTGCCAGCAGCCGGAGACAGTCCTATAATTCACCCCTCCACTTT. The encoded protein is CASSRRQSYNSPLHF.

This clonotype was picked up one time. V gene TRBV19 combines with J gene TRBJ2-1, with D uncertain. Per germline, CDR1 LNHDA and CDR2 SQIVND (reference sequence). The ends were cut back, 4 bases at V and 4 bases at J, with 5 bases in the middle. The CDR3 contains 12 residues. CDR3 DNA: TGTGCCAGTAGTAGCCGATACAATGAGCAGTTCTTC. It specifies CASSSRYNEQFF.

The V and J genes are TRBV12-3 or TRBV12-4 and TRBJ1-5, with D possibly TRBD1 on 6 matching bases. The CDR3 extends over 14 amino acids. V lost 0 bases, J lost 6 bases, and 9 bases lay in between. CDR3 sequence (DNA): TGTGCCAGCAGTTTAGCAGGGGGAGGTCAGCCCCAGCATTTT. As protein: CASSLAGGGQPQHF.

The chain employs TRBV20-1 and TRBJ1-2, with D unresolved. The CDR3 sequence is 12 residues long. The ends were cut back, 3 bases at V and 5 bases at J, with 10 bases in the middle. Germline CDR1 reads DFQATT; CDR2 reads SNEGSKA (reference sequence). CDR3 sequence reads: CSASDLQYGYTF. The CDR3 coding sequence is TGCAGTGCTAGTGATCTTCAGTATGGCTACACCTTC.

The chain is built from TRBV4-2 and TRBJ2-5; unclear D gene. Germline loops: CDR1 LGHNA, CDR2 YNFKEQ. The CDR3 covers 14 residues. V was clipped by 0 bases and J by 3 bases, with 8 bases between them. The CDR3 DNA reads TGTGCCAGCAGCCAAGATCGGCTGGAAGAGACCCAGTACTTC. Its translation: CASSQDRLEETQYF.

With respect to this clonotype: The CDR3 carries no conserved terminal phenylalanine or tryptophan, so it likely arises from a read error. CDR3 sequence reads: CSVSMGGDEQYS. The CDR3 DNA reads as TGCAGCGTCTCCATGGGGGGGGACGAGCAGTACTCC. This sequence joins TRBV29-1 and TRBJ2-7; the match to TRBD2 covers 7 bases. J was trimmed by 5 bases and V by 6 bases; bases with no gene match: 7. The germline gives CDR1 SQVTM, CDR2 ANQGSEA. The CDR3 consists of 12 residues.

The V call is TRBV12-3 or TRBV12-4, the J call TRBJ1-6, with a tentative D call TRBD1 (5 bases). The V gene lost 3 bases and the J gene lost 10 bases, with 13 bases spanning the gap. This CDR3 has 14 residues. The CDR3 sequence: CASSLRQGRSPLHF. CDR3 bases: TGTGCCAGCAGTTTGAGGCAGGGCCGATCACCCCTCCACTTT.

The chain couples TRBV30 to TRBJ2-7; D remains ambiguous. The germline V gene encodes CDR1 GTSNPN and CDR2 SVGIG (reference sequence). V was cut by 2 bases and J by 2 bases, with 7 bases left in between. The CDR3 totals 12 residues. The chain's CDR3 is CAWSRVTYEQYF. The CDR3 DNA follows: TGTGCCTGGAGTAGGGTAACCTACGAGCAGTACTTC.

The chain has TRBV2 and TRBJ2-7, with D perhaps matching TRBD1 (5 bases). The CDR3 covers 14 residues. Trimming stripped 6 bases from V and 0 bases from J, with 12 bases between. Germline CDR1 SNHLY, CDR2 FYNNEI. The CDR3 sequence: CASRDDRTSYEQYF. The CDR3, as DNA: TGTGCCAGCAGAGACGACAGAACCTCCTACGAGCAGTACTTC.

The V call is TRBV29-1, the J call TRBJ1-2; D is undetermined. The CDR3 is made up of 13 amino acids. Germline V gene data show CDR1 as SQVTM and CDR2 as ANQGSEA. V dropped 6 bases and J dropped 0 bases, with 11 bases sitting between them. CDR3 nucleotides: TGCAGCGTCGATTCTGGTTCTAACTATGGCTACACCTTC. It translates to CSVDSGSNYGYTF.

The chain is built from TRBV30 and TRBJ1-2, with 10 bases aligning to TRBD1. The CDR3 contains 13 residues. CDR1 and CDR2 from the germline V gene are GTSNPN and SVGIG (reference sequence). J gave up 6 bases and V 4 bases, and 5 bases lay outside the gene matches. The CDR3 sequence is CAWIPGTGDGYTF. CDR3 in DNA: TGTGCCTGGATCCCCGGGACAGGGGATGGCTACACCTTC.

The rearrangement uses TRBV7-6 and TRBJ1-1; D remains ambiguous. V lost 5 bases and J lost 4, with 11 bases in between. The CDR3 totals 13 residues. The germline V gene encodes CDR1 SGHVS and CDR2 FNYEAQ. CDR3 sequence (DNA): TGTGCCAGCAGCACCCACACGGCCACTGAAGCTTTCTTT. It is translated as CASSTHTATEAFF.

V and J are TRBV25-1 and TRBJ2-1; the D gene is possibly TRBD1 (6 bases). Trimming shortened V by 7 bases and J by 2 bases, and 15 bases separated the two germline ends. This CDR3 has 15 residues. Germline CDR1 is MGHDK and CDR2 is SYGVNS. The CDR3 DNA is TGTGCCAGCACCCCGACAGGAGGCCCCTACAATGAGCAGTTCTTC. This sequence encodes CASTPTGGPYNEQFF.